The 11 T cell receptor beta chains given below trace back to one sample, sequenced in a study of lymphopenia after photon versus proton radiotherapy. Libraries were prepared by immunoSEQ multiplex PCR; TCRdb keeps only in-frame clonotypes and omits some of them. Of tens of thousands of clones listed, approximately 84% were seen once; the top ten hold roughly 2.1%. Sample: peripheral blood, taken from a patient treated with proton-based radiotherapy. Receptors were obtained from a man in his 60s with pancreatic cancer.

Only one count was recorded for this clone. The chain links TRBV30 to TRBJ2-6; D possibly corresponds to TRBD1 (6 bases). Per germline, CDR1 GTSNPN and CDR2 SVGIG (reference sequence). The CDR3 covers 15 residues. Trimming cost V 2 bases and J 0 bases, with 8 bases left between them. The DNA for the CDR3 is TGTGCCTGGAGTACAGGGTCCTCTGGGGCCAACGTCCTGACTTTC. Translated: CAWSTGSSGANVLTF.

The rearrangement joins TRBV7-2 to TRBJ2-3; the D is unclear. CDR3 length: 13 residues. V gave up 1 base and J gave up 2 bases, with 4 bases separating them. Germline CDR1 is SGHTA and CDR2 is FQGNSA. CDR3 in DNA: TGTGCCAGCAGCTTAGGACTCACAGATACGCAGTATTTT. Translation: CASSLGLTDTQYF.

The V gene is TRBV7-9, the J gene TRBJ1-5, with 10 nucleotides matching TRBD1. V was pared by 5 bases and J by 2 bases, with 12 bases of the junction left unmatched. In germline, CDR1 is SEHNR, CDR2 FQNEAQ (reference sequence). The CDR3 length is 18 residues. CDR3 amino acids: CASSSGTGESYGNQPQHF. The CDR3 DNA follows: TGTGCCAGCAGCAGCGGGACAGGGGAATCATACGGCAATCAGCCCCAGCATTTT.

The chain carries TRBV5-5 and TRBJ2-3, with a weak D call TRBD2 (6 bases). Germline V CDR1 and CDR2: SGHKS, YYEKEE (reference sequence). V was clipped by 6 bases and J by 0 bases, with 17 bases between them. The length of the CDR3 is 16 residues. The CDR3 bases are TGTGCCAGCATTAACTTGGGTGGGACTAGCACAGATACGCAGTATTTT. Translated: CASINLGGTSTDTQYF.

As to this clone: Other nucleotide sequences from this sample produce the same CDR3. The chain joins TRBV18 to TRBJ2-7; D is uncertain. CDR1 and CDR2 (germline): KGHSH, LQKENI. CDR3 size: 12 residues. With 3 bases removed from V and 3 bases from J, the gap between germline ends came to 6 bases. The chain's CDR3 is CASSPLGYEQYF. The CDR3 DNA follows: TGTGCCAGCTCACCTTTGGGCTACGAGCAGTACTTC.

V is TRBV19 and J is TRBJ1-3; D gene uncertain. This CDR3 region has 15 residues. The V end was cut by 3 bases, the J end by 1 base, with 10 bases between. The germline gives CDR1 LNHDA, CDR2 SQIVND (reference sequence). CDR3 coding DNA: TGTGCCAGTAGTATGCAATCGGGATCTGGAAACACCATATATTTT. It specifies CASSMQSGSGNTIYF.

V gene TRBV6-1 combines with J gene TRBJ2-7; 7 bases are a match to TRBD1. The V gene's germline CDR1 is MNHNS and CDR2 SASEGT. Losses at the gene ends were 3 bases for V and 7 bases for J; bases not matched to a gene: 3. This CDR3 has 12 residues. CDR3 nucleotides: TGTGCCAGCAGTGAGGGACAGCAGGAGCAGTACTTC. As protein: CASSEGQQEQYF.

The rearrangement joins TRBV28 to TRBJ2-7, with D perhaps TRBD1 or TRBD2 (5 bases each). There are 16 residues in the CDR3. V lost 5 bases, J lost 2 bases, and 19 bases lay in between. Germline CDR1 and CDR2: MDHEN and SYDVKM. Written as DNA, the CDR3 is TGTGCCAGCAGTGGGCCTGGGGACGCAAGAACCTACGAGCAGTACTTC. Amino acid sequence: CASSGPGDARTYEQYF. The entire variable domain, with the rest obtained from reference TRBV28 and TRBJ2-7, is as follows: DVKVTQSSRYLVKRTGEKVFLECVQDMDHENMFWYRQDPGLGLRLIYFSYDVKMKEKGDIPEGYSVSREKKERFSLILESASTNQTSMYLCASSGPGDARTYEQYFGPGTRLTVT.

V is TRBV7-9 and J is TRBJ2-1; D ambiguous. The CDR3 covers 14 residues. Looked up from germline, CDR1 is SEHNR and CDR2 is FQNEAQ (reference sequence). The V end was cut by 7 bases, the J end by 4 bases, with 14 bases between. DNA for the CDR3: TGTGCCAGCACCTTGGGTGGGGATTACAATGAGCAGTTCTTC. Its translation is CASTLGGDYNEQFF.

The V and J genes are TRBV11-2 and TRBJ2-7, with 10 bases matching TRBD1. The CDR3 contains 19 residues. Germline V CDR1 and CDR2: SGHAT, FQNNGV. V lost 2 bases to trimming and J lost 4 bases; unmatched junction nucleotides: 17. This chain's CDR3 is CASSLSAGTGVLKSYEQYF. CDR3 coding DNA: TGTGCCAGCAGCTTATCCGCCGGGACAGGGGTGTTAAAAAGTTACGAGCAGTACTTC.

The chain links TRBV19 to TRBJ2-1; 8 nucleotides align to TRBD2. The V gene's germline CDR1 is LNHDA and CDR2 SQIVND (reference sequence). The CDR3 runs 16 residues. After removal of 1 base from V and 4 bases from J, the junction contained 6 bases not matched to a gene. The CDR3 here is CASSIGVGGGYNEQFF. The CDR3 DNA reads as TGTGCCAGTAGTATAGGGGTTGGCGGGGGGTACAATGAGCAGTTCTTC.